The 32 T cell receptor beta chains below come from one sample, sequenced in a study of shared clonotypes between healthy human individuals. The method was immunoSEQ multiplex PCR; TCRdb's version includes in-frame clones alone and lacks a portion of them. The sample records over a million clones, around 78% being singletons. The sequenced sample consisted of memory CD4+ T cells from PBMCs. Described subset: CD45RA-negative fraction. The receptor source for this set is a man between 18 and 29 years old in good health. Some clones in this sample may be carry-over from other donors' samples.

V usage is TRBV18 and J usage is TRBJ2-2, with a tentative D call TRBD2 (6 bases). The V and J ends lost 2 bases and 4 bases respectively, with 20 bases between them. The CDR3 loop spans 18 amino acids. Germline values: CDR1 KGHSH, CDR2 LQKENI. CDR3 region: CASSPYQEGGRVTGELFF. The CDR3 DNA reads as TGTGCCAGCTCACCATACCAGGAGGGCGGCAGGGTCACCGGGGAGCTGTTTTTT.

This sequence joins TRBV21-1 and TRBJ1-1; the table calls TRBD1, which could not be checked here. TRBV21-1 is termed a pseudogene. This CDR3 spans 14 amino acids. CDR3 amino acids: CASSTGHENTEAFF. The CDR3 nucleotides read TGTGCCAGCAGCACGGGACACGAGAACACTGAAGCTTTCTTT.

This chain's CDR3 is CASSSFSGGYGYTF. The CDR3 nucleotides are TGTGCCAGCAGTTCCTTCTCAGGGGGCTATGGCTACACCTTC. The J gene is TRBJ1-2, the V gene TRBV28, with TRBD1 matching 7 bases. Trimming took 4 bases from V and 4 from J; bases not matched to a gene: 6. The CDR3 runs 14 residues. CDR1 is MDHEN and CDR2 is SYDVKM in the germline V gene.

The V gene is TRBV27, the J gene TRBJ2-7; a possible D gene is TRBD1 (6 bases). Germline CDR1 MNHEY, CDR2 SMNVEV (reference sequence). The V end lost 5 bases, the J end lost 0 bases, and 14 bases lay between the germline ends. The CDR3 covers 15 residues. The CDR3 spells CASSSLQGSSYEQYF. DNA for the CDR3: TGTGCCAGCAGTAGCCTCCAGGGGAGCTCCTACGAGCAGTACTTC.

The chain employs TRBV6-5 and TRBJ2-7; D gene uncertain. V was cut by 10 bases and J by 2 bases, with 18 bases left in between. This CDR3 contains 14 residues. CDR1 MNHEY and CDR2 SVGAGI come from the germline V gene. The CDR3 region has the DNA TGTGCCACCAGCGTAACTCGCGCTACCTACGAGCAGTACTTC. Translated: CATSVTRATYEQYF.

CDR3 loop: CASSVGPGYGYTF. The CDR3 region has the DNA TGTGCCAGCAGTGTGGGGCCAGGCTATGGCTACACCTTC. The rearrangement joins TRBV6-1 to TRBJ1-2; tentative D call: TRBD1 (5 bases). Trimming stripped 4 bases from V and 4 bases from J, with 10 bases between. Germline lookup yields CDR1 MNHNS and CDR2 SASEGT. The CDR3 contains 13 residues.

The V and J genes are TRBV5-4 and TRBJ2-5; D is perhaps TRBD1 or TRBD2 (6 bases each). From germline, CDR1 is SGHNT and CDR2 YYREEE (reference sequence). The CDR3 is made up of 15 amino acids. With 1 base removed from V and 5 bases from J, the gap between germline ends came to 15 bases. The CDR3 coding sequence is TGTGCCAGCAGCTTGTTGGGGGGCGACAGCGAGACCCAGTACTTC. This encodes CASSLLGGDSETQYF.

This clone was detected a few times. The chain links TRBV6-1 to TRBJ1-2; D uncertain. Trimming pared 0 bases from V and 6 bases from J, leaving 14 bases between. Germline CDR1 and CDR2: MNHNS and SASEGT. This CDR3 comprises 15 residues. For the CDR3, the DNA is TGTGCCAGCAGTGAAGCGGGCGCGGGTTTCCATGGCTACACCTTC. This gives the protein CASSEAGAGFHGYTF.

The rearrangement links TRBV27 to TRBJ2-7; 9 positions agree with TRBD1. With V trimmed by 5 bases and J by 1 base, 6 bases remained unmatched. The CDR3 runs 15 residues. Per germline, CDR1 MNHEY and CDR2 SMNVEV (reference sequence). CDR3 sequence: CASSLDRGESYEQYF. The CDR3 DNA sequence: TGTGCCAGCAGTCTTGACAGGGGGGAGTCCTACGAGCAGTACTTC.

For this clone: The same CDR3 arises from other DNA sequences in this sample as well. In DNA form, the CDR3 reads TGCGCCAGCAGCTTGCAGGGGCCAGCAACTAATGAAAAACTGTTTTTT. Its translation: CASSLQGPATNEKLFF. The V gene is TRBV5-1, the J gene TRBJ1-4; D possibly corresponds to TRBD1 (6 bases). The germline V gene encodes CDR1 SGHRS and CDR2 YFSETQ. The CDR3 is 16 amino acids. The germline V and J ends were trimmed by 1 base and 0 bases, with 10 bases remaining between them. The full variable domain, in which reference TRBV5-1 and TRBJ1-4 provide the parts outside the CDR3, is KAGVTQTPRYLIKTRGQQVTLSCSPISGHRSVSWYQQTPGQGLQFLFEYFSETQRNKGNFPGRFSGRQFSNSRSEMNVSTLELGDSALYLCASSLQGPATNEKLFFGSGTQLSVL.

A few counts support this clone. The chain uses TRBV7-3 and TRBJ1-1; 7 bases are a match to TRBD1. CDR3 length equals 13 residues. Germline CDR1 SGHTA, CDR2 FQGTGA. The trim removed 4 bases at V and 4 bases at J, leaving 3 bases unmatched. CDR3 sequence: CASSSRQGTEAFF. CDR3 nucleotides: TGTGCCAGCAGCTCCAGACAGGGCACTGAAGCTTTCTTT. Full variable domain (remainder filled in from reference TRBV7-3 and TRBJ1-1): GAGVSQTPSNKVTEKGKYVELRCDPISGHTALYWYRQSLGQGPEFLIYFQGTGAADDSGLPNDRFFAVRPEGSVSTLKIQRTERGDSAVYLCASSSRQGTEAFFGQGTRLTVV.

V gene TRBV5-1 combines with J gene TRBJ2-2, with 11 bases aligning to TRBD1. Looked up from germline, CDR1 is SGHRS and CDR2 is YFSETQ. This CDR3 comprises 16 residues. V gave up 3 bases and J gave up 3 bases; unmatched junction bases: 4. In nucleotides, the CDR3 is TGCGCCAGCAGCTCCCGGGACAGGGGGGACACCGGGGAGCTGTTTTTT. Protein sequence: CASSSRDRGDTGELFF.

The CDR3 here is CASSVEEGFNVGAKNIQYF. DNA for the CDR3: TGTGCCAGCAGCGTGGAGGAAGGTTTTAATGTTGGAGCCAAAAACATTCAGTACTTC. The V and J genes are TRBV9 and TRBJ2-4; a weak D match, TRBD2 (5 bases). Trimming removed 2 bases at V and 0 bases at J, with 21 bases between. Germline values: CDR1 SGDLS, CDR2 YYNGEE. The CDR3 spans 19 residues.

V and J are TRBV6-5 and TRBJ1-3; D is undetermined. Germline loops: CDR1 MNHEY, CDR2 SVGAGI. CDR3 length equals 13 residues. The ends were cut back, 0 bases at V and 8 bases at J, with 8 bases in the middle. The chain's CDR3 is CASSYSGRDTIYF. CDR3 sequence (DNA): TGTGCCAGCAGTTACTCGGGTCGAGACACCATATATTTT.

This clone was counted once. The rearrangement links TRBV28 to TRBJ1-2; TRBD1 matches 8 bases. V lost 6 bases and J lost 4; bases outside the gene matches: 10. Germline V gene data show CDR1 as MDHEN and CDR2 as SYDVKM. The CDR3 extends over 15 amino acids. CDR3 DNA: TGTGCCAGCAGAGCTCAGGGGGCTTTCAGCTATGGCTACACCTTC. It specifies CASRAQGAFSYGYTF.

This chain connects TRBV10-3 to TRBJ2-7; 8 bases fit TRBD2. The junction had 5 bases not matched to a gene; V was cut back by 4 bases and J by 3 bases. CDR3 length equals 14 residues. Per germline, CDR1 ENHRY and CDR2 SYGVKD. CDR3 in amino acids: CAISAGGDRYEQYF. CDR3 sequence (DNA): TGTGCCATCAGTGCGGGGGGGGACCGCTACGAGCAGTACTTC.

The gene calls are TRBV27 and TRBJ2-5; the match to TRBD2 covers 8 bases. V trimming: 2 bases; J trimming: 2 bases; junction bases outside the gene matches: 7. The CDR3 consists of 16 residues. Germline-derived CDR1 and CDR2 are MNHEY and SMNVEV (reference sequence). CDR3 in DNA: TGTGCCAGCAGTTTAAAAGCTAGCGGGTGGCAAGAGACCCAGTACTTC. This translates into CASSLKASGWQETQYF.

The chain recombines TRBV7-6 with TRBJ2-1; D not resolved. CDR1 and CDR2 (germline): SGHVS, FNYEAQ. V shed 10 bases and J shed 5 bases, with 12 bases lying between them. The CDR3 spans 12 residues. The CDR3 DNA reads as TGTGCCACCTTTGGTCTGAACAATGAGCAGTTCTTC. Amino acids: CATFGLNNEQFF.

Regarding this clone: Other DNA sequences in the sample encode the same CDR3. The chain carries TRBV28 and TRBJ1-2, with a tentative D call TRBD1 (6 bases). The germline CDR1 and CDR2 sequences are MDHEN and SYDVKM. The V end was cut by 4 bases, the J end by 5 bases, with 8 bases between. The CDR3 covers 12 residues. CDR3 sequence reads: CASSSTGYGYTF. The CDR3, as DNA: TGTGCCAGCAGTTCAACAGGGTATGGCTACACCTTC.

The rearrangement links TRBV21-1 to TRBJ2-7; TRBD2 is the table's D call and was not checked against the DNA. TRBV21-1 is a recognized pseudogene. The CDR3 spans 18 residues. The CDR3 loop is CASSKWASGRPSSYEQYF. The CDR3 DNA follows: TGTGCCAGCAGCAAATGGGCTAGCGGGAGACCCAGCTCCTACGAGCAGTACTTC.

The chain carries TRBV6-6 and TRBJ2-7; tentative D call: TRBD1 (6 bases). Germline V gene lookup returns CDR1 MNHNY and CDR2 SVGAGI (reference sequence). CDR3 size: 13 residues. The V end lost 6 bases, the J end lost 4 bases, and 13 bases lay between the germline ends. CDR3 nucleotide sequence: TGTGCCAGCAGCACCGGGACACCATACGAGCAGTACTTC. Encoded protein: CASSTGTPYEQYF.

The V and J genes are TRBV7-8 and TRBJ2-3; TRBD2 might be the D (6 bases). The germline CDR1 and CDR2 sequences are SGHVS and FQNEAQ. The CDR3 is made up of 16 amino acids. Trimming stripped 5 bases from V and 1 base from J, with 16 bases between. The CDR3 here is CASSPGERVGTDTQYF. CDR3 coding DNA: TGTGCCAGCAGCCCCGGGGAGCGGGTAGGCACAGATACGCAGTATTTT.

The chain couples TRBV7-3 to TRBJ2-3; 8 bases map to TRBD1. The CDR3 runs 16 residues. The ends lost 2 bases at V and 5 bases at J; junction bases unmatched: 9. Germline values: CDR1 SGHTA, CDR2 FQGTGA. DNA for the CDR3: TGTGCCAGCAGCTTAGGCCGAGGACAGGGCTTAGATACGCAGTATTTT. Translated: CASSLGRGQGLDTQYF.

The chain uses TRBV27 and TRBJ2-7, with D hard to call. CDR1 and CDR2 (germline): MNHEY, SMNVEV (reference sequence). The CDR3 consists of 14 residues. V lost 6 bases to trimming and J lost 0 bases, with 12 bases between them. CDR3 loop: CASRVTSPSYEQYF. In DNA, the CDR3 is TGTGCCAGCAGAGTGACCTCCCCCTCCTACGAGCAGTACTTC.

This sequence joins TRBV7-3 and TRBJ2-1; the D is unclear. The CDR3 loop spans 12 amino acids. The V gene's germline CDR1 is SGHTA and CDR2 FQGTGA. The V and J ends lost 5 bases and 6 bases respectively, with 8 bases between them. In DNA form, the CDR3 reads TGTGCCAGCAGCCCAGCAGGCAATGAGCAGTTCTTC. Encoded protein: CASSPAGNEQFF.

This clone was counted many times. J is TRBJ1-1 and V is TRBV7-9; 8 bases align to TRBD1. This CDR3 has 14 residues. Germline V gene sequence: CDR1 SEHNR, CDR2 FQNEAQ (reference sequence). The V and J ends lost 6 bases and 4 bases, in that order; junction bases with no gene match: 7. The CDR3 region has the DNA TGTGCCAGCAGGTTTCAAACAGGGGGCACTGAAGCTTTCTTT. This encodes CASRFQTGGTEAFF.

Of note for this clone: The identical CDR3 is also encoded by other nucleotide sequences in the sample. The chain joins TRBV7-2 to TRBJ2-7; weak D call: TRBD1 (5 bases). The CDR3 consists of 14 residues. Germline values: CDR1 SGHTA, CDR2 FQGNSA. V lost 1 base and J 0 bases, leaving 7 bases between the germline ends. The CDR3 region is CASSLDRFSYEQYF. For the CDR3, the DNA is TGTGCCAGCAGCTTAGACAGGTTCTCCTACGAGCAGTACTTC.

This chain joins TRBV7-2 and TRBJ2-2; D possibly matches TRBD1 or TRBD2 (5 bases each). The V gene's germline CDR1 is SGHTA and CDR2 FQGNSA. Between the trimmed V and J ends, which lost 5 bases and 1 base, there was a span of 11 bases. The CDR3 is made up of 15 amino acids. The CDR3, as DNA: TGTGCCAGCAGCAAGGGACCGCTGAACACCGGGGAGCTGTTTTTT. Protein sequence: CASSKGPLNTGELFF.

This sequence joins TRBV28 and TRBJ2-7; D gene ambiguous. Germline V gene data show CDR1 as MDHEN and CDR2 as SYDVKM. Trimming took off 6 bases at V and 4 bases at J, with 10 bases between the two ends. The CDR3 extends over 12 amino acids. CDR3 in DNA: TGTGCCAGCAGCATAGGTCGGTACGAGCAGTACTTC. Amino acid sequence: CASSIGRYEQYF.

This clone was counted a few times. The chain joins TRBV5-1 to TRBJ2-7, with D perhaps matching TRBD1 or TRBD2 (5 bases each). V was cut by 3 bases and J by 3 bases, with 10 bases left in between. This CDR3 region has 13 residues. Germline CDR1 is SGHRS and CDR2 is YFSETQ. In DNA, the CDR3 is TGCGCCAGCAGCTCACGGGACGGCTACGAGCAGTACTTC. Protein product: CASSSRDGYEQYF.

The rearrangement uses TRBV5-1 and TRBJ2-2; 7 nucleotides match TRBD1. CDR1 and CDR2 (germline): SGHRS, YFSETQ. This CDR3 comprises 15 residues. The trim removed 4 bases at V and 4 bases at J, leaving 7 bases unmatched. This chain's CDR3 is CASSATGSGTGELFF. The CDR3 region has the DNA TGCGCCAGCAGCGCGACAGGGTCGGGCACCGGGGAGCTGTTTTTT.

J is TRBJ2-5 and V is TRBV7-5; the DNA was not compared with TRBD1, the D call given in the table. TRBV7-5 is reported as a pseudogene. This CDR3 comprises 14 residues. In nucleotides, the CDR3 is TGTGCCAGAAGCGCTACAGGGGTAGGAGAGACCCAGTACTTC. Protein product: CARSATGVGETQYF.